The clone carrying this T cell receptor beta chain was seen a handful of times. Since a much larger clone is just one base distant, this may be a read error. Germline V gives CDR1 SGHTA, CDR2 FQGTGA. This CDR3 region has 14 residues. Between the trimmed V and J ends, which lost 5 bases and 1 base, there was a span of 10 bases. This sample was taken from a study of T-cell memory formation after mild COVID-19. MiXCR, applied by TCRdb to the 5' RACE reads, yields one record per CDR3 protein. The sample shows fewer than 200,000 distinct CDR3 sequences, under 15% of them seen only once. The sequence was obtained from a man aged 18 to 30 who had mild COVID-19 (a few samples of this study predate the infection). Cell type and time point are not known. The gene calls are TRBV7-3 and TRBJ2-3; tentatively, D is TRBD2 (6 bases). Sequencing input: PBMCs or a T cell subset sorted from them (not recorded which). CDR3 sequence reads: CASSPGLRTDTQYF. In nucleotides, the CDR3 is TGTGCCAGCAGCCCGGGACTCCGCACAGATACGCAGTATTTT. Variable domain in full (rest from reference TRBV7-3 and TRBJ2-3): GAGVSQTPSNKVTEKGKYVELRCDPISGHTALYWYRQSLGQGPEFLIYFQGTGAADDSGLPNDRFFAVRPEGSVSTLKIQRTERGDSAVYLCASSPGLRTDTQYFGPGTRLTVL.